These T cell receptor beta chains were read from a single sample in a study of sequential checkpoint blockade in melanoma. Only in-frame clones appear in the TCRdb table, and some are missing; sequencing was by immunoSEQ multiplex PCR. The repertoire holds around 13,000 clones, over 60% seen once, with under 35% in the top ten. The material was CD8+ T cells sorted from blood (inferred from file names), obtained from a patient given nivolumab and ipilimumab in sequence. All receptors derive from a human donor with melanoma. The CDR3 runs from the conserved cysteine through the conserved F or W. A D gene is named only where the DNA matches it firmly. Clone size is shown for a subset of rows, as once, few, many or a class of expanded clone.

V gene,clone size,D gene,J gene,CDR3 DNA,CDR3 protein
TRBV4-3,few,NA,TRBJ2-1,TGCGCCAGCAGCCCACTGGCGGGCGATTACAATGAGCAGTTCTTC,CASSPLAGDYNEQFF
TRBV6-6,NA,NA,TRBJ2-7,TGTGCCAGCAGTCGCGCCGGCAGGGGTTACGAGCAGTACTTC,CASSRAGRGYEQYF
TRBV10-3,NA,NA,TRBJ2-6,TGTGCCATCAGTGTTCAATCGAGCTCTGGGGCCAACGTCCTGACTTTC,CAISVQSSSGANVLTF
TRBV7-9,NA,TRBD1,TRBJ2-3,TGTGCCAGCAGCATGAGACAGGGGACGCAAGAGGAAACGCAGTATTTT,CASSMRQGTQEETQYF
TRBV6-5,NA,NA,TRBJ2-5,TGTGCCAGCGCCCTTACTGGGGCCGTCCAAGAGACCCAGTACTTC,CASALTGAVQETQYF
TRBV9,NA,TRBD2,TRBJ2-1,TGTGCCAGCAGCGTAGGCCAGGGACTAGCGAACAATGAGCAGTTCTTC,CASSVGQGLANNEQFF
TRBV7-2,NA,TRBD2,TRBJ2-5,TGTGCCAGCAGCTTAGAGTCTAGCGGGAGAGGGGGAGACCAGTACTTC,CASSLESSGRGGDQYF
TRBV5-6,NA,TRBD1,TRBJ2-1,TGTGCCAGCAGCTTTGGCCAGGGGGAGTCGTTCTTC,CASSFGQGESFF
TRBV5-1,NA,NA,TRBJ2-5,TGCGCCAGCAGCTTGACACCTCAAGAGACCCAGTACTTC,CASSLTPQETQYF
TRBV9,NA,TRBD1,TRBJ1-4,TGTGCCAGCAGCGCCACAGGGGGCGCGGGTGAAAAACTGTTTTTT,CASSATGGAGEKLFF
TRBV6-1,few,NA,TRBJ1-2,TGTGCCAGCAGTGTGGAAGTAGGGGGCTATGGCTACACCTTC,CASSVEVGGYGYTF
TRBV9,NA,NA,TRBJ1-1,TGTGCCCTTGGGGCGGAACCCAACACTGAAGCTTTCTTT,CALGAEPNTEAFF
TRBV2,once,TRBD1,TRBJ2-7,TGTGCCAGCAGTGAAGCGACAGGGCCTGGGCCTCCCTACGAGCAGTACTTC,CASSEATGPGPPYEQYF
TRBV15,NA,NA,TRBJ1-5,TGTGCCACCAGCAGAGATCTCGGGCAGGGGCAGCCCCAGCATTTT,CATSRDLGQGQPQHF
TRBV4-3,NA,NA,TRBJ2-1,TGCGCCAGCAGCCTGGAGGTTAGTCCCCGCTCCTACAATGAGCAGTTCTTC,CASSLEVSPRSYNEQFF
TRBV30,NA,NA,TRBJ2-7,TGTGCCTGGAGTGTACGCAGGGTCTACGAGCAGTACTTC,CAWSVRRVYEQYF
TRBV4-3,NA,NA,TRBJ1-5,TGCGCCAGCAGCGCGGACAGAAATAGCAATCAGCCCCAGCATTTT,CASSADRNSNQPQHF
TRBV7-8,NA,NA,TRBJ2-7,TGTGCCAGCAGCTTATTTCCAGGGGATTACGAGCAGTACTTC,CASSLFPGDYEQYF
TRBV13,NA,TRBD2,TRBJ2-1,TGTGCCAGCAGCTGGCGGGGGGCCCTTTACAATGAGCAGTTCTTC,CASSWRGALYNEQFF
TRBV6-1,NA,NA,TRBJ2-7,TGTGCCAGCAGTGAAGCCAGGGCCTCCTACGAGCAGTACTTC,CASSEARASYEQYF
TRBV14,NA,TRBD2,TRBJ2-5,TGTGCCAGCAGCCAAGACGGGACTAGCGGGAGGAAAGAGACCCAGTACTTC,CASSQDGTSGRKETQYF
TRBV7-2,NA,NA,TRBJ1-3,TGTGCCAGCACCCTTAGAATGGGAGGGGCCGGAAACACCATATATTTT,CASTLRMGGAGNTIYF
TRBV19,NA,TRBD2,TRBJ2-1,TGTGCCAGTAGTATTGGGGCGGGAGTTGTGGATGAGCAGTTCTTC,CASSIGAGVVDEQFF
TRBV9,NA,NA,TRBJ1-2,TGTGCCAGCAGCGCAACCGGCGGGAGACGCTATGGCTACACCTTC,CASSATGGRRYGYTF
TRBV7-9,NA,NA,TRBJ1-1,TGTGCCAGCAGTTGGGACACAAACACTGAAGCTTTCTTT,CASSWDTNTEAFF
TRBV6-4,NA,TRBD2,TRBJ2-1,TGTGCCAGCAGCCAATTAGCGGGAGAGAACAATGAGCAGTTCTTC,CASSQLAGENNEQFF
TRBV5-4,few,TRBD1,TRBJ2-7,TGTGCCGCGTCCGGGACAGCCTCCTACGAGCAGTACTTC,CAASGTASYEQYF
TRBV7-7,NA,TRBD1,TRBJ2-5,TGTGCTAGCAGCTTGACCGGGACAGGGGACCAAGAGACCCAGTACTTC,CASSLTGTGDQETQYF
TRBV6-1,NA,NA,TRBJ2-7,TGTGCCAGCAGTCTGAGGACAGTCTCCTACGAGCAGTACTTC,CASSLRTVSYEQYF
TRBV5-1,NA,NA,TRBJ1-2,TGCGCCAGCAGCCTTGCTCGCGACTTGGGCTACACCTTC,CASSLARDLGYTF
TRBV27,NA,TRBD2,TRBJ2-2,TGTGCCAGCGGGGGGAGGGCAGAGGGGCTGTTTTTT,CASGGRAEGLFF
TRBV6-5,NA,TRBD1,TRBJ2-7,TGTGCCAGCAGTTACTCGACAGGGTCCGACGAGCAGTACTTC,CASSYSTGSDEQYF
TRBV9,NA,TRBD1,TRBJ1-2,TGTGCCAGCAGCGTAGGAGGGACAGGTTTACAGTATGGCTACACCTTC,CASSVGGTGLQYGYTF
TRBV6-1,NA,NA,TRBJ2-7,TGTGCCAGCAGTGAAGCGCTTCGGAGTTTCGGGACCTACGAGCAGTACTTC,CASSEALRSFGTYEQYF
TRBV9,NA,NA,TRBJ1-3,TGTGCCAGCAGCGTACAGGGTTCCGGAAACACCATATATTTT,CASSVQGSGNTIYF
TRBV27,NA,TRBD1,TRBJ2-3,TGTGCCAGCAGTCCCCGGGACAGGGGGACAGATACGCAGTATTTT,CASSPRDRGTDTQYF
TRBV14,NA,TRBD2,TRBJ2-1,TGTGCCAGCAGGACTAGCGGGAGGGACAATGAGCAGTTCTTC,CASRTSGRDNEQFF
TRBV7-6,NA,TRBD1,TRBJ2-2,TGTGCCACCCCCGACAGGGTTTGGGATACCGGGGAGCTGTTTTTT,CATPDRVWDTGELFF
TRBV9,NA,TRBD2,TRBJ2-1,TGTGCCAGCAGCGTCGGGACTAGCGGGAGTAGCGAGCAGTTCTTC,CASSVGTSGSSEQFF
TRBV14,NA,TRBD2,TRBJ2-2,TGTGCCAGCAGCCAAGATTTCCTAGCGGGTCTTCTCCCCGGCACCGGGGAGCTGTTTTTT,CASSQDFLAGLLPGTGELFF
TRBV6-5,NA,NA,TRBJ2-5,TGTGCCAGCAGTTACCAGGGGACGGGGGAGACCCAGTACTTC,CASSYQGTGETQYF
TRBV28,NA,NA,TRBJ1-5,TGTGCCAGCAGTCCGCCAGGGAGGAATCAGCCCCAGCATTTT,CASSPPGRNQPQHF
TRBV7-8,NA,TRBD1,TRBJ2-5,TGTGCCAGCAGCTTAGGGACAGGGGTTCAAGAGACCCAGTACTTC,CASSLGTGVQETQYF
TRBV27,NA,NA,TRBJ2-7,TGTGCCAGCAGCCCGGGACTTCGGGGGTACGAGCAGTACTTC,CASSPGLRGYEQYF
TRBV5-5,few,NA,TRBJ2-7,TGTGCCAGCAGGCCCGACAGTTCCTACGAGCAGTACTTC,CASRPDSSYEQYF
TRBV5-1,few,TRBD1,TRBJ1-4,TGCGCCAGCAGCTTGAAAGGGACAGCGAATGAAAAACTGTTTTTT,CASSLKGTANEKLFF
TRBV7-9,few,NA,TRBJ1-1,TGTGCCAGCAGCTTAGTACGTGGGAGTGAAGCTTTCTTT,CASSLVRGSEAFF
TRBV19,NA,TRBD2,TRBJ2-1,TGTGCCAGTAGTATATGGGGGGGGAACGTTGAGCAGTTCTTC,CASSIWGGNVEQFF
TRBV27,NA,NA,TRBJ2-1,TGTGCCAGCAGTTCTAGGAAGCGGGTACTTTCCTACAATGAGCAGTTCTTC,CASSSRKRVLSYNEQFF
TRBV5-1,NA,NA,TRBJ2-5,TGCGCCAGCAGCCCCCCGGGTGAGACCCAGTACTTC,CASSPPGETQYF
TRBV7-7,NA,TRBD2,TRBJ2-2,TGTGCTAGCAGCAGCTCGCTAGCGGGAGTCGACACCGGGGAGCTGTTTTTT,CASSSSLAGVDTGELFF
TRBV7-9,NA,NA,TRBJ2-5,TGTGCCAGCAGCTCAGGGACTGGGGAGACCCAGTACTTC,CASSSGTGETQYF
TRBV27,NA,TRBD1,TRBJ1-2,TGTGCCAGCAGGGCAATAACAGGGGCGGCTAATGGCTACACCTTC,CASRAITGAANGYTF